The present T cell receptor (beta chain) was sequenced within a study of blood T cell repertoires in COVID-19. From germline, CDR1 is KGHSH and CDR2 LQKENI. The length of the CDR3 is 12 residues. J gave up 6 bases and V 10 bases, and 5 bases lay outside the gene matches. Some clones are missing from TCRdb's copy, which holds only in-frame ones; the method was immunoSEQ multiplex PCR. The sample has some 50,000 clones; nearly 90% are singletons. This chain joins TRBV18 and TRBJ1-1; 10 bases match TRBD1. This TCR derives from a man aged 55-75 years with acute or convalescent COVID-19. Sequencing input: peripheral blood. CDR3 sequence reads: CATAGTGAEAFF. The CDR3 DNA is TGTGCCACCGCCGGGACAGGGGCTGAAGCTTTCTTT.